This entry lists 14 T cell receptor beta chains sequenced from one sample in a study of shared T cell receptors in the human thymus. Only in-frame clones appear in the TCRdb table, and some are missing; sequencing was by immunoSEQ multiplex PCR. Among more than 300,000 clones listed, over 90% were seen once. The sample consisted of thymocytes. The receptor source for this set is a human donor.

This clone was seen a single time. This rearrangement joins TRBV6-4 to TRBJ2-7; tentatively, D is TRBD2 (7 bases). CDR1 MRHNA and CDR2 SNTAGT come from the germline V gene. This CDR3 has 15 amino acids. V was shortened by 3 bases and J by 1 base, with 13 bases between the two germline ends. As DNA, the CDR3 is TGTGCCAGCAGTGAAGGGGGGGAGGGTTCCTACGAGCAGTACTTC. It translates to CASSEGGEGSYEQYF.

The gene calls are TRBV7-2 and TRBJ2-7, with TRBD2 as a possible D gene (6 bases). CDR1 and CDR2 (germline): SGHTA, FQGNSA. V lost 5 bases and J lost 7, with 18 bases in between. This CDR3 contains 14 residues. Here the CDR3 reads CASSRAGTLKEQYF. CDR3 DNA sequence: TGTGCCAGCAGCCGAGCCGGGACTCTCAAGGAGCAGTACTTC. Full variable domain (remainder filled in from reference TRBV7-2 and TRBJ2-7): GAGVSQSPSNKVTEKGKDVELRCDPISGHTALYWYRQSLGQGLEFLIYFQGNSAPDKSGLPSDRFSAERTGGSVSTLTIQRTQQEDSAVYLCASSRAGTLKEQYFGPGTRLTVT.

The genes are TRBV28 and TRBJ2-7, with TRBD2 identical over 8 bases. Trimming took 6 bases from V and 2 from J; bases not matched to a gene: 9. CDR1 and CDR2 from the germline V gene are MDHEN and SYDVKM. This CDR3 spans 15 amino acids. The CDR3 bases are TGTGCCAGCAGACCGCTCGGGACTAGGGCCTACGAGCAGTACTTC. Its protein is CASRPLGTRAYEQYF.

The chain links TRBV6-6 to TRBJ2-4, with no clear D. V was shortened by 5 bases and J by 0 bases, with 8 bases between the two germline ends. This CDR3 spans 14 amino acids. Germline loops: CDR1 MNHNY, CDR2 SVGAGI (reference sequence). CDR3 amino acids: CASSLQLAKNIQYF. In nucleotides, the CDR3 is TGTGCCAGCAGTCTACAACTAGCCAAAAACATTCAGTACTTC.

The chain has TRBV28 and TRBJ2-7, with a possible D match to TRBD1 (6 bases). With 5 bases removed from V and 2 bases from J, the gap between germline ends came to 16 bases. The CDR3 length is 15 residues. The germline V gene encodes CDR1 MDHEN and CDR2 SYDVKM. The CDR3 protein is CASSRTTGATYEQYF. CDR3 sequence (DNA): TGTGCCAGCAGTCGGACGACAGGTGCTACCTACGAGCAGTACTTC.

This clone was seen only once. This chain connects TRBV6-5 to TRBJ2-1; tentatively, D is TRBD2 (5 bases). Germline V gives CDR1 MNHEY, CDR2 SVGAGI. V was cut by 0 bases and J by 12 bases, with 12 bases left in between. The CDR3 loop spans 13 amino acids. The CDR3 bases are TGTGCCAGCAGTTACTCTTGGGGTCGGGGGCAGTTCTTC. Its translation: CASSYSWGRGQFF.

Regarding this clone: Other nucleotide sequences from this sample produce the same CDR3. CDR3 nucleotide sequence: TGCGCCAGCAGCTCCCAAGAGACCCAGTACTTC. Translated: CASSSQETQYF. The genes are TRBV5-1 and TRBJ2-5; D not resolved. The CDR3 extends over 11 amino acids. V lost 3 bases and J 1 base, leaving 1 base between the germline ends. CDR1 and CDR2 from the germline V gene are SGHRS and YFSETQ.

CDR3 sequence reads: CASSPTWYGGMNTEAFF. The DNA of the CDR3 is TGTGCCAGCAGTCCGACTTGGTATGGGGGAATGAACACTGAAGCTTTCTTT. The rearrangement uses TRBV27 and TRBJ1-1, with D possibly being TRBD1 (5 bases). V was cut by 5 bases and J by 0 bases, with 19 bases left in between. There are 17 residues in the CDR3. Germline V gives CDR1 MNHEY, CDR2 SMNVEV (reference sequence).

The rearrangement uses TRBV28 and TRBJ2-1, with 9 bases that match TRBD1. The CDR3 loop spans 15 amino acids. Germline lookup yields CDR1 MDHEN and CDR2 SYDVKM. The trim removed 5 bases at V and 5 bases at J, leaving 7 bases unmatched. DNA for the CDR3: TGTGCCAGCAGTATCCGGGACAGGGAAAACAATGAGCAGTTCTTC. Protein sequence: CASSIRDRENNEQFF.

The rearrangement links TRBV27 to TRBJ2-2; 7 nucleotides line up with TRBD2. V dropped 2 bases and J dropped 0; count of bases not matched to a gene: 3. Germline V lookup: CDR1 MNHEY, CDR2 SMNVEV (reference sequence). The CDR3 extends over 16 amino acids. The CDR3 protein is CASSLPGLANTGELFF. The CDR3 nucleotides read TGTGCCAGCAGTTTACCCGGACTAGCGAACACCGGGGAGCTGTTTTTT.

This chain uses TRBV5-5 with TRBJ1-3, with 10 bases lining up with TRBD1. Germline V gene data show CDR1 as SGHKS and CDR2 as YYEKEE (reference sequence). With 2 bases clipped from V and 2 bases from J, the junction kept 4 bases outside the gene matches. The CDR3 consists of 16 residues. The CDR3 loop reads CASSLRDRGPGNTIYF. The CDR3 nucleotides are TGTGCCAGCAGCTTAAGAGACAGGGGGCCTGGAAACACCATATATTTT.

The rearrangement links TRBV29-1 to TRBJ2-7; the match to TRBD2 covers 10 bases. This CDR3 comprises 13 residues. The V segment lost 3 bases and the J segment 3 bases; nucleotides outside the gene matches: 2. Germline lookup yields CDR1 SQVTM and CDR2 ANQGSEA. The CDR3, as DNA: TGCAGCGTTGAGCGGACTAGCGGCTACGAGCAGTACTTC. Translated, it gives CSVERTSGYEQYF.

The V gene is TRBV14, the J gene TRBJ1-1; a weak D match, TRBD1 (5 bases). CDR3 length: 16 amino acids. CDR1 and CDR2 from the germline V gene are SGHDN and FVKESK. With 0 bases removed from V and 5 bases from J, the gap between germline ends came to 16 bases. CDR3 sequence: CASSQEVIRAETEAFF. DNA of the CDR3: TGTGCCAGCAGCCAAGAAGTTATCAGGGCGGAAACTGAAGCTTTCTTT.

The chain employs TRBV29-1 and TRBJ2-2; D not certain. The CDR3 is 13 residues long. Germline assignment: CDR1 SQVTM and CDR2 ANQGSEA. Trimming took 3 bases from V and 1 from J, leaving 6 bases between them. In DNA, the CDR3 is TGCAGCGTTGAGTGGGGGAACACCGGGGAGCTGTTTTTT. Translation gives CSVEWGNTGELFF.